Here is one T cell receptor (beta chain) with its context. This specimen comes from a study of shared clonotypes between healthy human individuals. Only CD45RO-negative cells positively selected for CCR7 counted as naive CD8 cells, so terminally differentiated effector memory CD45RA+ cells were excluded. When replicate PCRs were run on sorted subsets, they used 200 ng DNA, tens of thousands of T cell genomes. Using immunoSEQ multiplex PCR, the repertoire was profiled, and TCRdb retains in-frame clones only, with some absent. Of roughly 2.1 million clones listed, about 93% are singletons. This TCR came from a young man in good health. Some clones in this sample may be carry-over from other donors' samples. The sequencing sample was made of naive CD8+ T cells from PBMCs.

CDR3 nucleotide sequence: TGTGCCAGCAGCCGGGGACTAGCGGGGGCCACAGATACGCAGTATTTT. This gives the protein CASSRGLAGATDTQYF. J is TRBJ2-3 and V is TRBV7-8, with 14 bases identical to TRBD2. Germline CDR1 is SGHVS and CDR2 is FQNEAQ. The length of the CDR3 is 16 residues. Unmatched junction bases numbered 3, after V lost 5 bases and J lost 2 bases.